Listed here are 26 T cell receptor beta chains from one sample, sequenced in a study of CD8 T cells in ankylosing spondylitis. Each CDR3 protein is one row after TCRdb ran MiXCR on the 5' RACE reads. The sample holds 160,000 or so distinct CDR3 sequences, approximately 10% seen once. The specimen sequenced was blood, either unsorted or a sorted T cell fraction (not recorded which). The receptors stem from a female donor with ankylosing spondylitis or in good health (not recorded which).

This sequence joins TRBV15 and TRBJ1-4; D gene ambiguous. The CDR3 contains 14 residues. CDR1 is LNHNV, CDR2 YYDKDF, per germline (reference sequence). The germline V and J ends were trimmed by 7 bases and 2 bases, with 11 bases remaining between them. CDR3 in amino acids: CATTPAGTNEKLFF. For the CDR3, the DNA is TGTGCCACCACCCCCGCGGGGACTAATGAAAAACTGTTTTTT. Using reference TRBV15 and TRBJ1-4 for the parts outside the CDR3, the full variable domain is DAMVIQNPRYQVTQFGKPVTLSCSQTLNHNVMYWYQQKSSQAPKLLFHYYDKDFNNEADTPDNFQSRRPNTSFCFLDIRSPGLGDTAMYLCATTPAGTNEKLFFGSGTQLSVL.

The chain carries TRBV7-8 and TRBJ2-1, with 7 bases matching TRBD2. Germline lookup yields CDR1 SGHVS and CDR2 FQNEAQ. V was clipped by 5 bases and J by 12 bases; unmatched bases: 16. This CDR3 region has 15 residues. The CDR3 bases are TGTGCCAGCAGCCCCGGTAGACTCGCGCCGGGGGGGCAGTTCTTC. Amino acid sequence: CASSPGRLAPGGQFF.

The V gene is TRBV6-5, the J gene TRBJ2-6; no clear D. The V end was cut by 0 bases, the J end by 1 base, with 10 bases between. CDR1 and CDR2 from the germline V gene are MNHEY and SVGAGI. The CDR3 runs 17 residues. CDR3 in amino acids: CASSYSTWVSGANVLTF. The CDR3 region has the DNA TGTGCCAGCAGTTACTCGACATGGGTATCTGGGGCCAACGTCCTGACTTTC.

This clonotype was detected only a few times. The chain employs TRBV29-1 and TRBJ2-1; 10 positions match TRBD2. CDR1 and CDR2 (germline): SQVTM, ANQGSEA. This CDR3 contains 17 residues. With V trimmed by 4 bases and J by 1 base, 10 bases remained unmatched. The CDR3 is CSVVGASGSGSYNEQFF. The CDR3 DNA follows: TGCAGCGTTGTCGGTGCTAGCGGGAGTGGGTCCTACAATGAGCAGTTCTTC.

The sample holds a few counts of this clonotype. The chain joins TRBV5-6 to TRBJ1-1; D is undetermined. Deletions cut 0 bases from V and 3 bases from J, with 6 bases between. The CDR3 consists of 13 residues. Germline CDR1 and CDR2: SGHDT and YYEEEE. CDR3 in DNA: TGTGCCAGCAGCTTGGGAGTGTACACTGAAGCTTTCTTT. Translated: CASSLGVYTEAFF.

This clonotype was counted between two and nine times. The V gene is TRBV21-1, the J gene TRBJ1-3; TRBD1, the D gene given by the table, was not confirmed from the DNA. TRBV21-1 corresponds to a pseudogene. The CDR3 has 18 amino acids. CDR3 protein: CASSLPGQGGNSGNTIYF. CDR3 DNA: TGTGCCAGCAGCCTCCCGGGACAGGGAGGAAACTCTGGAAACACCATATATTTT.

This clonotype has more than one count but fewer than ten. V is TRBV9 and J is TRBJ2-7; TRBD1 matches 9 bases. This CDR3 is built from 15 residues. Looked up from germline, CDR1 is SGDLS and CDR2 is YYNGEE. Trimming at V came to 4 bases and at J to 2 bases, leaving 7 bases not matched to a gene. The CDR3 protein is CASSPHGDRAYEQYF. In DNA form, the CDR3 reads TGTGCCAGCAGCCCCCATGGGGACAGGGCCTACGAGCAGTACTTC.

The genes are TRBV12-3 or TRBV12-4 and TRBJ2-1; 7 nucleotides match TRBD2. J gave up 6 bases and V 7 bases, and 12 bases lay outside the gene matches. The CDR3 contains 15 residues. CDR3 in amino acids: CASTLGGSGSNEQFF. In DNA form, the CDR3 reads TGTGCCAGCACCCTGGGCGGGAGCGGCTCCAATGAGCAGTTCTTC.

DNA for the CDR3: TGTGCCAGCAGCGCCTCCAGCACGGGGAACACTGAAGCTTTCTTT. It is translated as CASSASSTGNTEAFF. The genes are TRBV9 and TRBJ1-1, with D uncertain. CDR3 length equals 15 residues. Germline lookup yields CDR1 SGDLS and CDR2 YYNGEE. Trimming took 3 bases from V and 1 from J, leaving 13 bases between them.

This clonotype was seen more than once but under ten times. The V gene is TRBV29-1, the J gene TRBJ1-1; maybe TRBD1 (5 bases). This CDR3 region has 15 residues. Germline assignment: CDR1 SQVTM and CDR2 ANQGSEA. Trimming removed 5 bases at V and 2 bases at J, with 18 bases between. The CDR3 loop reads CSVFDSGRANTEAFF. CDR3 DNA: TGCAGCGTTTTCGATTCCGGCAGGGCCAACACTGAAGCTTTCTTT.

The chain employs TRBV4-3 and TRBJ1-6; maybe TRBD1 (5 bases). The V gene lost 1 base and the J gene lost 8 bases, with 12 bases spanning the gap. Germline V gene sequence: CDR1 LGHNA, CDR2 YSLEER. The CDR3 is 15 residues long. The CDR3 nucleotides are TGCGCCAGCAGCCAAGGAGGAGGGGACGATTCACCCCTCCACTTT. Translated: CASSQGGGDDSPLHF.

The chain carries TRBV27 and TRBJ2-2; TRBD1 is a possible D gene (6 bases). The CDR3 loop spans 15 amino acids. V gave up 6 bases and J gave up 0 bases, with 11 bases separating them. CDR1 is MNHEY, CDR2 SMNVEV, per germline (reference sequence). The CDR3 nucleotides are TGTGCCAGCAGACCCGGGACATCGAACACCGGGGAGCTGTTTTTT. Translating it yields CASRPGTSNTGELFF.

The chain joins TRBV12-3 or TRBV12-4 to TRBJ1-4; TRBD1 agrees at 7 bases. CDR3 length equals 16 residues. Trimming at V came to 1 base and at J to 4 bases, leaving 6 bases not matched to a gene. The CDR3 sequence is CASSLVVGTVNEKLFF. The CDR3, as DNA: TGTGCCAGCAGTTTAGTAGTCGGGACAGTTAATGAAAAACTGTTTTTT.

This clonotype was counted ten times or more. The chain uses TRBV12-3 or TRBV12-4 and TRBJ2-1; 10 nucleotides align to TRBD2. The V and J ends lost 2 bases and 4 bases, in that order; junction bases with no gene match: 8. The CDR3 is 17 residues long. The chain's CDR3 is CASSLLPRTSGYNEQFF. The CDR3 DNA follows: TGTGCCAGCAGTTTACTTCCCCGGACTAGCGGTTACAATGAGCAGTTCTTC.

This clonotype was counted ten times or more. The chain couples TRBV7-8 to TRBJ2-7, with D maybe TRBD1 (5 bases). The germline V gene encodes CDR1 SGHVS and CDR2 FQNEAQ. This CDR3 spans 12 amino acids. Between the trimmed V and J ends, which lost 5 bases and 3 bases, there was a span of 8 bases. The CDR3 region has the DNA TGTGCCAGCAGCCCTACAGGCTACGAGCAGTACTTC. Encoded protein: CASSPTGYEQYF.

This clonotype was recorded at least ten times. This CDR3 is CASSQARFGNEQFF. The CDR3 DNA reads TGCGCCAGCAGCCAAGCCAGATTTGGCAATGAGCAGTTCTTC. The chain links TRBV4-3 to TRBJ2-1, with D unclear. The germline V gene encodes CDR1 LGHNA and CDR2 YSLEER. Trimming pared 1 base from V and 6 bases from J, leaving 10 bases between. This CDR3 is built from 14 residues.

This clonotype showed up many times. In DNA form, the CDR3 reads TGTGCCAGCAGCTCTACCGGGACAAACTTGGATACGCAGTATTTT. Translated, it gives CASSSTGTNLDTQYF. V and J are TRBV7-9 and TRBJ2-3, with D maybe TRBD1 (6 bases). The CDR3 has 15 residues. Trimming pared 4 bases from V and 6 bases from J, leaving 17 bases between. Germline values: CDR1 SEHNR, CDR2 FQNEAQ (reference sequence).

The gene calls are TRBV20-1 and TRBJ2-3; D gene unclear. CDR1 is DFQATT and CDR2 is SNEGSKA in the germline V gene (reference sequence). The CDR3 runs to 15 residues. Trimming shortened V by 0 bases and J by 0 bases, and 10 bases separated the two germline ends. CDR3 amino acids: CSARDWQESTDTQYF. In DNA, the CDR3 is TGCAGTGCTAGAGATTGGCAGGAAAGCACAGATACGCAGTATTTT.

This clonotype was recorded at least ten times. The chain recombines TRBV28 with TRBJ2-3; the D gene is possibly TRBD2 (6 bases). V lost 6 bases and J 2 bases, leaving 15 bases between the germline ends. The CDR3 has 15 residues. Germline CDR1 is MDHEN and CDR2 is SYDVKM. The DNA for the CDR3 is TGTGCCAGCAGCCGAGTGGGACTTCACACAGATACGCAGTATTTT. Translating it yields CASSRVGLHTDTQYF. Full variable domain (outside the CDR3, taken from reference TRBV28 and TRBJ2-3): DVKVTQSSRYLVKRTGEKVFLECVQDMDHENMFWYRQDPGLGLRLIYFSYDVKMKEKGDIPEGYSVSREKKERFSLILESASTNQTSMYLCASSRVGLHTDTQYFGPGTRLTVL.

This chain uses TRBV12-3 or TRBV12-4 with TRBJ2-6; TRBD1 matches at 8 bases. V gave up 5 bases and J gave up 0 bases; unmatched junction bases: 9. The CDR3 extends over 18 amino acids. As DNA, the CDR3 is TGTGCCAGCAGTCTACCGGGGACAGGTCTCTCTGGGGCCAACGTCCTGACTTTC. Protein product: CASSLPGTGLSGANVLTF.

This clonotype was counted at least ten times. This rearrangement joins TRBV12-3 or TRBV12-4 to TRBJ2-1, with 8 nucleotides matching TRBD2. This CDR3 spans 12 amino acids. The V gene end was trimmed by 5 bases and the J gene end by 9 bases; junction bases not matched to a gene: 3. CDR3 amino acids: CASSHSGSEQFF. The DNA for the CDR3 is TGTGCCAGCAGTCACAGCGGGAGTGAGCAGTTCTTC.

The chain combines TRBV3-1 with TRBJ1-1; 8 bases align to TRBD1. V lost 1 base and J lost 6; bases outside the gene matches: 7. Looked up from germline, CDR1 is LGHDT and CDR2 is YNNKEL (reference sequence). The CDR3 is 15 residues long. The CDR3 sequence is CASSQGQGAVAEAFF. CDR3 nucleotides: TGTGCCAGCAGCCAAGGGCAGGGGGCTGTAGCTGAAGCTTTCTTT.

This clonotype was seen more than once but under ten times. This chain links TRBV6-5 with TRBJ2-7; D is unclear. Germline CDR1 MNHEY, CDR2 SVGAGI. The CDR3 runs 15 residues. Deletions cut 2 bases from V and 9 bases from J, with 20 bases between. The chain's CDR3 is CASSYTGTLGDGQYF. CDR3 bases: TGTGCCAGCAGTTACACGGGCACTCTAGGTGACGGGCAGTACTTC.

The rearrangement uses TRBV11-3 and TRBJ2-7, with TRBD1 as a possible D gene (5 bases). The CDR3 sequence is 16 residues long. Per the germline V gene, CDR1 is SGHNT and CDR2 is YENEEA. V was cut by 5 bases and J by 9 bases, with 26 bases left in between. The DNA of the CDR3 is TGTGCCAGCAGCCCCCGCGCAGGGCGGCCCCGAAGAGGGCAGTACTTC. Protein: CASSPRAGRPRRGQYF.

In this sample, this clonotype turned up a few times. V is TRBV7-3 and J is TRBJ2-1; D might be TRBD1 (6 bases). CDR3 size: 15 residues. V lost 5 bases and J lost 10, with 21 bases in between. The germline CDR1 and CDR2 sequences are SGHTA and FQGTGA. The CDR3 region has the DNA TGTGCCAGCAGCCCAACGGACGGACAGCCTTCGGAGCAGTTCTTC. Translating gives CASSPTDGQPSEQFF. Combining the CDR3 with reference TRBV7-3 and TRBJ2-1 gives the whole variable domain GAGVSQTPSNKVTEKGKYVELRCDPISGHTALYWYRQSLGQGPEFLIYFQGTGAADDSGLPNDRFFAVRPEGSVSTLKIQRTERGDSAVYLCASSPTDGQPSEQFFGPGTRLTVL.

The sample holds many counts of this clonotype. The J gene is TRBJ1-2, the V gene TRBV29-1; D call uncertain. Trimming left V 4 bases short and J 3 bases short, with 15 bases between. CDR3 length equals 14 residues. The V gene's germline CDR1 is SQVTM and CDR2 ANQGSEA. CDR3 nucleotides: TGCAGCGTTGCACGCCGGCAACCAGACTATGGCTACACCTTC. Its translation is CSVARRQPDYGYTF.